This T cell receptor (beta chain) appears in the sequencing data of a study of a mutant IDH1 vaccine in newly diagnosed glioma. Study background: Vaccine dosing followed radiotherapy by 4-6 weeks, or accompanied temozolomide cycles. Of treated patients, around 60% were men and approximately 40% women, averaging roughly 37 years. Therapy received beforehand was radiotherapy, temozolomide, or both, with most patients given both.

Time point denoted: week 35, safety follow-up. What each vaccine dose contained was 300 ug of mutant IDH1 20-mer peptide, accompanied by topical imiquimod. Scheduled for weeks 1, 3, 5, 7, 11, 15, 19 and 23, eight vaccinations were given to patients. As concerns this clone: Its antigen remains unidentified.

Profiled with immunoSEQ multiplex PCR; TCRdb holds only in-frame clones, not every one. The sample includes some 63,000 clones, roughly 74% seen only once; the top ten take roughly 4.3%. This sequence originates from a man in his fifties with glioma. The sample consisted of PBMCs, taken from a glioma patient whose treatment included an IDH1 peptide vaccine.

Here the CDR3 reads CARSRRGGEGELFF. In nucleotides, the CDR3 is TGTGCCAGAAGCCGACGGGGGGGCGAGGGGGAGCTGTTTTTT. V gene TRBV5-3 combines with J gene TRBJ2-2; TRBD2 agrees at 8 bases. TRBV5-3 is an ORF; its function is uncertain. J gave up 8 bases and V 4 bases, and 7 bases lay outside the gene matches. The CDR3 totals 14 residues.